The 4 T cell receptor beta chains given below trace back to one sample, sequenced in a study of blood T cell repertoires in COVID-19. Assay used: immunoSEQ multiplex PCR; TCRdb lists only in-frame clones, some missing. The sample carries 68,000 or so clones, about 90% recorded once. The sample taken for sequencing was peripheral blood. The receptors were sampled from a woman between 50 and 59 years old with COVID-19, enrolled during active disease.

The rearrangement joins TRBV7-2 to TRBJ2-6; 8 positions agree with TRBD2. CDR1 and CDR2 from the germline V gene are SGHTA and FQGNSA. J gave up 1 base and V 5 bases, and 10 bases lay outside the gene matches. This CDR3 has 18 residues. The chain's CDR3 is CASSARVAGLSGANVLTF. The CDR3 DNA is TGTGCCAGCAGCGCTCGGGTAGCGGGGCTATCTGGGGCCAACGTCCTGACTTTC.

The rearrangement uses TRBV20-1 and TRBJ2-7; D is possibly TRBD2 (5 bases). This CDR3 contains 13 residues. CDR1 and CDR2 from the germline V gene are DFQATT and SNEGSKA (reference sequence). V was pared by 3 bases and J by 2 bases, with 11 bases between. DNA for the CDR3: TGCAGTGCTAGTGTAAGGGAGCCCTACGAGCAGTACTTC. This codes for CSASVREPYEQYF.

This clone was observed once. V usage is TRBV9 and J usage is TRBJ2-2, with 13 bases identical to TRBD2. Trimming removed 4 bases from V and 7 bases from J; junction bases left unmatched: 7. This CDR3 has 16 amino acids. Germline CDR1 reads SGDLS; CDR2 reads YYNGEE. This CDR3 is CASSTGLAGAVGELFF. CDR3 coding DNA: TGTGCCAGCAGCACCGGACTAGCGGGAGCGGTCGGGGAGCTGTTTTTT.

V and J are TRBV5-4 and TRBJ2-3, with a weak D call TRBD1 (6 bases). The germline gives CDR1 SGHNT, CDR2 YYREEE (reference sequence). The CDR3 is 13 amino acids. V shed 3 bases and J shed 3 bases, with 8 bases lying between them. The CDR3 sequence is CASSYQGTDTQYF. Here the CDR3 DNA reads TGTGCCAGCAGCTATCAGGGGACAGATACGCAGTATTTT. The full variable domain, with the rest looked up from reference TRBV5-4 and TRBJ2-3, is ETGVTQSPTHLIKTRGQQVTLRCSSQSGHNTVSWYQQALGQGPQFIFQYYREEENGRGNFPPRFSGLQFPNYSSELNVNALELDDSALYLCASSYQGTDTQYFGPGTRLTVL.